Shown below are 13 T cell receptor beta chains from a single sample sequenced in a study of cytomegalovirus exposure and HLA in healthy donors. In the PCR, 60 Vbeta and 13 Jbeta primers were used. Sequencing used immunoSEQ multiplex PCR; TCRdb keeps in-frame clones, though not all of them. The table has more than 95,000 clones, roughly two thirds seen once; the top ten hold roughly 3.2%. The sample comprised PBMCs. The origin of the receptors is a man aged 30-40 years in good health and CMV-seronegative.

A few counts support this clone. The chain couples TRBV28 to TRBJ1-4, with 8 bases that match TRBD1. The CDR3 runs 16 residues. Per germline, CDR1 MDHEN and CDR2 SYDVKM. V lost 6 bases, J lost 5 bases, and 11 bases stayed unmatched. The CDR3 DNA sequence: TGTGCCAGCAGCCCGGTGGGGGACAGGACGAATGAAAAACTGTTTTTT. Its protein product is CASSPVGDRTNEKLFF.

The chain combines TRBV28 with TRBJ1-1; D is perhaps TRBD1 (5 bases). Trimming pared 6 bases from V and 1 base from J, leaving 9 bases between. The CDR3 length is 13 residues. Germline values: CDR1 MDHEN, CDR2 SYDVKM. CDR3 sequence (DNA): TGTGCCAGCAGCCCCGGACAGAACACTGAAGCTTTCTTT. Its translation is CASSPGQNTEAFF.

This chain connects TRBV19 to TRBJ1-5, with no clear D. CDR1 is LNHDA and CDR2 is SQIVND in the germline V gene (reference sequence). This CDR3 has 15 residues. Between the trimmed V and J ends, which lost 5 bases and 1 base, there was a span of 12 bases. The CDR3 DNA sequence: TGTGCCAGTAGTGGGTGGACTTTGAGCAATCAGCCCCAGCATTTT. Residues: CASSGWTLSNQPQHF. Looking up the rest from reference TRBV19 and TRBJ1-5 gives the full variable domain: DGGITQSPKYLFRKEGQNVTLSCEQNLNHDAMYWYRQDPGQGLRLIYYSQIVNDFQKGDIAEGYSVSREKKESFPLTVTSAQKNPTAFYLCASSGWTLSNQPQHFGDGTRLSIL.

This clone was found a few times. V and J are TRBV5-6 and TRBJ2-3, with 10 bases aligning to TRBD2. The CDR3 runs 16 residues. V gave up 4 bases and J gave up 1 base; unmatched junction bases: 6. Germline V CDR1 and CDR2: SGHDT, YYEEEE. The DNA for the CDR3 is TGTGCCAGCAGCCCCACTAGCGGGATTCGCACAGATACGCAGTATTTT. This codes for CASSPTSGIRTDTQYF.

The V call is TRBV25-1, the J call TRBJ2-7, with 8 bases lining up with TRBD1. The CDR3 has 13 amino acids. The V and J ends lost 5 bases and 7 bases, in that order; junction bases with no gene match: 7. Germline V gives CDR1 MGHDK, CDR2 SYGVNS. CDR3 sequence reads: CASSPRTGREQYF. CDR3 nucleotide sequence: TGTGCCAGCAGTCCTCGGACAGGGAGGGAGCAGTACTTC.

V is TRBV4-2 and J is TRBJ1-1; 8 bases line up with TRBD1. This CDR3 has 15 amino acids. Losses at the gene ends were 0 bases for V and 5 bases for J; bases not matched to a gene: 5. The germline gives CDR1 LGHNA, CDR2 YNFKEQ. The CDR3 DNA reads TGTGCCAGCAGCCAAGAACTAAACAGGGGGACTGAAGCTTTCTTT. Amino acid sequence: CASSQELNRGTEAFF.

The chain uses TRBV5-4 and TRBJ2-4; 13 bases line up with TRBD2. CDR3 size: 15 residues. Germline loops: CDR1 SGHNT, CDR2 YYREEE (reference sequence). After removal of 0 bases from V and 11 bases from J, the junction contained 5 bases not matched to a gene. DNA for the CDR3: TGTGCCAGCAGCTTGGAAGGGACTAGCGGGGTACTTCAGTACTTC. Translation gives CASSLEGTSGVLQYF.

CDR3 sequence reads: CASSPRLAATDTQYF. Here the CDR3 DNA reads TGTGCCAGCAGCCCCAGACTAGCGGCCACAGATACGCAGTATTTT. V is TRBV7-9 and J is TRBJ2-3, with 9 nucleotides matching TRBD2. Germline V CDR1 and CDR2: SEHNR, FQNEAQ (reference sequence). The V and J ends lost 5 bases and 2 bases, in that order; junction bases with no gene match: 5. The CDR3 is 15 amino acids.

The rearrangement uses TRBV14 and TRBJ2-3; D might be TRBD2 (5 bases). The germline V gene has CDR1 SGHDN and CDR2 FVKESK. Deletions cut 5 bases from V and 1 base from J, with 16 bases between. This CDR3 has 16 residues. CDR3 region: CASSVRAGPGTDTQYF. The CDR3 DNA is TGTGCCAGCAGCGTCCGGGCGGGTCCTGGCACAGATACGCAGTATTTT.

This rearrangement joins TRBV5-4 to TRBJ2-2, with a tentative D call TRBD2 (6 bases). The CDR3 spans 16 residues. Trimming cost V 4 bases and J 5 bases, with 18 bases left between them. Germline loops: CDR1 SGHNT, CDR2 YYREEE (reference sequence). The DNA for the CDR3 is TGTGCCAGCAGCCCCCCGGGGGATGGTTTGACCGGGGAGCTGTTTTTT. It yields the protein CASSPPGDGLTGELFF. Looking up the rest from reference TRBV5-4 and TRBJ2-2 gives the full variable domain: ETGVTQSPTHLIKTRGQQVTLRCSSQSGHNTVSWYQQALGQGPQFIFQYYREEENGRGNFPPRFSGLQFPNYSSELNVNALELDDSALYLCASSPPGDGLTGELFFGEGSRLTVL.

This clone was recorded a few times. The chain employs TRBV5-1 and TRBJ2-3, with 7 bases identical to TRBD2. Trimming removed 1 base from V and 5 bases from J; junction bases left unmatched: 7. The CDR3 spans 15 residues. The germline V gene has CDR1 SGHRS and CDR2 YFSETQ. This chain's CDR3 is CASSLSLAAEDTQYF. The DNA for the CDR3 is TGCGCCAGCAGCTTGAGCCTAGCGGCGGAAGATACGCAGTATTTT. The whole variable domain, filled in from reference TRBV5-1 and TRBJ2-3, reads KAGVTQTPRYLIKTRGQQVTLSCSPISGHRSVSWYQQTPGQGLQFLFEYFSETQRNKGNFPGRFSGRQFSNSRSEMNVSTLELGDSALYLCASSLSLAAEDTQYFGPGTRLTVL.

The chain has TRBV30 and TRBJ2-5; 10 bases are shared with TRBD2. Germline V CDR1 and CDR2: GTSNPN, SVGIG (reference sequence). This CDR3 has 14 residues. V was pared by 2 bases and J by 9 bases, with 9 bases of the junction left unmatched. The CDR3 DNA reads TGTGCCTGGAGTCCCGACGGACTAGCGGTGGCCCAGTACTTC. It translates to CAWSPDGLAVAQYF.

The chain has TRBV11-2 and TRBJ2-5; D is perhaps TRBD2 (5 bases). Germline values: CDR1 SGHAT, CDR2 FQNNGV. The V end was cut by 2 bases, the J end by 6 bases, with 10 bases between. There are 13 residues in the CDR3. CDR3 in DNA: TGTGCCAGCAGCTTAACTAGTATCCAGACCCAGTACTTC. Translating gives CASSLTSIQTQYF.